This T cell receptor beta chain emerged from a study of CD8 T cells in ankylosing spondylitis. MiXCR, applied by TCRdb to the 5' RACE reads, yields one record per CDR3 protein. The sample lists about 320,000 distinct CDR3 sequences, 11% seen once, with roughly 9% in the top ten. Worth noting for this clonotype: Antigen unknown.

This CDR3 is 15 amino acids long. V lost 6 bases, J lost 2 bases, and 6 bases stayed unmatched. General study results and limits: Those disease-linked clones were CD8+; they were also relatively rare in peripheral blood. Seemingly distinctive of ankylosing spondylitis blood was a TCR beta motif formed by eight highly homologous variants.

The clonotype was recovered from a female donor with ankylosing spondylitis or in good health (not recorded which). This chain uses TRBV12-3 or TRBV12-4 with TRBJ1-3; 8 nucleotides line up with TRBD1. The sample was blood, either unsorted or a sorted T cell fraction (not recorded which). The CDR3 region has the DNA TGTGCCAGCAGCCCGGACAGGGTCCCTGGAAACACCATATATTTT. Its protein product is CASSPDRVPGNTIYF.